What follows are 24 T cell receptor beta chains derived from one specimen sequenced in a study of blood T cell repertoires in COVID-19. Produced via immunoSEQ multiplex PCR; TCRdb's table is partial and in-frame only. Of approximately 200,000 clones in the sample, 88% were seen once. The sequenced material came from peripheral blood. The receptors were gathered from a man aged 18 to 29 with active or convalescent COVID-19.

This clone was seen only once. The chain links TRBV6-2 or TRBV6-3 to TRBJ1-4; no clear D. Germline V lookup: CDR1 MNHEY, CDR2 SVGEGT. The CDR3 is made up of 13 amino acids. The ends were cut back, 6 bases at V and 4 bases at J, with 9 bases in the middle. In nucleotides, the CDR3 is TGTGCCAGCAGCTCGCGGCTTAATGAAAAACTGTTTTTT. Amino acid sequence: CASSSRLNEKLFF.

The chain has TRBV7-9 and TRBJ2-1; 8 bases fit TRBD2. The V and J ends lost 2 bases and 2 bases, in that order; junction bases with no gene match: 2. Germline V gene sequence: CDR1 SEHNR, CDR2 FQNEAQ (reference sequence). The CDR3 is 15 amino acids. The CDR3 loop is CASSLLAGPYNEQFF. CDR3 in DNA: TGTGCCAGCAGCTTACTAGCGGGCCCCTACAATGAGCAGTTCTTC.

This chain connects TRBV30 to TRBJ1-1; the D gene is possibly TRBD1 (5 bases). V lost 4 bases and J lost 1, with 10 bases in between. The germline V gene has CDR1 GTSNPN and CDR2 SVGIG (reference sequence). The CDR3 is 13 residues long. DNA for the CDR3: TGTGCCTGGAAAGGGGCACCGAACACTGAAGCTTTCTTT. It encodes CAWKGAPNTEAFF.

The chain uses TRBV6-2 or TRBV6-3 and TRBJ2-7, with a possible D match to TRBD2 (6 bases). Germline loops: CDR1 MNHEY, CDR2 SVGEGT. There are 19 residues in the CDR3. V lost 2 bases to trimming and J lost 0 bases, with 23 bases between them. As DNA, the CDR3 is TGTGCCAGCAGTTACCGCGGGGCGAGCCACCTAAACCACTCCTACGAGCAGTACTTC. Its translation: CASSYRGASHLNHSYEQYF.

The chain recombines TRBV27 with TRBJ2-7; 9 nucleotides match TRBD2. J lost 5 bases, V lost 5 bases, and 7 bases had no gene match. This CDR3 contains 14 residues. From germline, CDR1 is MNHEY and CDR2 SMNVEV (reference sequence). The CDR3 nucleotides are TGTGCCAGCAGTCATCCGACTAGCGGAGACGAGCAGTACTTC. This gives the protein CASSHPTSGDEQYF.

The CDR3 sequence: CASSLGSRTGELFF. The CDR3 nucleotides read TGTGCCAGCAGCCTAGGGAGTCGCACCGGGGAGCTGTTTTTT. The chain links TRBV3-1 (or the pseudogene TRBV3-2) to TRBJ2-2, with D maybe TRBD2 (5 bases). Germline CDR1 LGHDT, CDR2 YNNKEL (reference sequence). V gave up 4 bases and J gave up 4 bases, with 10 bases separating them. This CDR3 spans 14 amino acids.

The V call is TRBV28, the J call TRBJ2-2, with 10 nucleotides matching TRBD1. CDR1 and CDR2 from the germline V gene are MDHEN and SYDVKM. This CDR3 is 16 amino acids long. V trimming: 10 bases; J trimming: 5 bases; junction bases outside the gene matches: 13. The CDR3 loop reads CATAFGTGALTGELFF. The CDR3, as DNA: TGTGCCACGGCGTTCGGGACAGGGGCTCTAACCGGGGAGCTGTTTTTT.

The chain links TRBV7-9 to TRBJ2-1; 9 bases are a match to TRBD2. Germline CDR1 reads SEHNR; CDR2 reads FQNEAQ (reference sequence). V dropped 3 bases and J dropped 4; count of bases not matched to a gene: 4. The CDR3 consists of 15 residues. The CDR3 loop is CASSFGLALYNEQFF. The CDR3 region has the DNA TGTGCCAGCAGCTTTGGACTAGCGCTGTACAATGAGCAGTTCTTC.

CDR3 DNA: TGTGCCAGCCGTTGGTCGAGTAATCAGCCCCAGCATTTT. Translating it yields CASRWSSNQPQHF. V and J are TRBV28 and TRBJ1-5; D not resolved. This CDR3 region has 13 residues. Germline CDR1 MDHEN, CDR2 SYDVKM. V lost 8 bases, J lost 4 bases, and 12 bases lay in between.

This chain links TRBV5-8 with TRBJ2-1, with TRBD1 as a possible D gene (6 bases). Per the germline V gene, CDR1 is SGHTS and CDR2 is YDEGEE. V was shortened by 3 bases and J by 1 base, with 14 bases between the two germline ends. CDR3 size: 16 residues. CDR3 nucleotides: TGTGCCAGCAGCTGGGGACAAGACGCGTCCTACAATGAGCAGTTCTTC. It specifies CASSWGQDASYNEQFF.

This CDR3 reads CASSERQGNSPLHF. The DNA for the CDR3 is TGTGCCAGTAGTGAAAGACAGGGGAATTCACCCCTCCACTTT. The genes are TRBV19 and TRBJ1-6; TRBD1 matches at 8 bases. The V segment lost 5 bases and the J segment 7 bases; nucleotides outside the gene matches: 4. Germline CDR1 LNHDA, CDR2 SQIVND (reference sequence). The CDR3 covers 14 residues.

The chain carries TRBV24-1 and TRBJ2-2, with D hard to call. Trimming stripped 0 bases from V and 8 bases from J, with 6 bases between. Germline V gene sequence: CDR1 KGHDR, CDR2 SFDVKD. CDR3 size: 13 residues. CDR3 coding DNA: TGTGCCACCAGTGATTTGATAAAAGGGGAGCTGTTTTTT. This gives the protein CATSDLIKGELFF.

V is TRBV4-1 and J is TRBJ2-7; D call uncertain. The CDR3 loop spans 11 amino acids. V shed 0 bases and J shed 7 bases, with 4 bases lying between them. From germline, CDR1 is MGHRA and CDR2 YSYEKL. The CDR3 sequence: CASSQDLEQYF. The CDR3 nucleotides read TGCGCCAGCAGCCAAGATTTAGAGCAGTACTTC.

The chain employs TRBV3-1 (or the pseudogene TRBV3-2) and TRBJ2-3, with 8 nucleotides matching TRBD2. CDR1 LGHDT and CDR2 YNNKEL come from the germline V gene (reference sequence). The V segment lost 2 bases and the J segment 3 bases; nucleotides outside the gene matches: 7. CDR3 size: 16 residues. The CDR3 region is CASSQLGAGVTDTQYF. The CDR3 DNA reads TGTGCCAGCAGCCAATTGGGAGCGGGAGTTACAGATACGCAGTATTTT.

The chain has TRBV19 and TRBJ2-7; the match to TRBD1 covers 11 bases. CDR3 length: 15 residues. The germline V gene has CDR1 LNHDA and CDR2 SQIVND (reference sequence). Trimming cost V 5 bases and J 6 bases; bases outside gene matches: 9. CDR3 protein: CASSPRTGGAAEQYF. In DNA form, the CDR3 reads TGTGCCAGTAGTCCCCGGACAGGGGGCGCAGCCGAGCAGTACTTC.

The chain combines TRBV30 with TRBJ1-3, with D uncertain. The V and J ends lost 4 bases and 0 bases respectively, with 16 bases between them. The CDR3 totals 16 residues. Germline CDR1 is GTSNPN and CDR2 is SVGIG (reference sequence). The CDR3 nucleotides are TGTGCCTGGACCTACACCGACATCCCCTCTGGAAACACCATATATTTT. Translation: CAWTYTDIPSGNTIYF.

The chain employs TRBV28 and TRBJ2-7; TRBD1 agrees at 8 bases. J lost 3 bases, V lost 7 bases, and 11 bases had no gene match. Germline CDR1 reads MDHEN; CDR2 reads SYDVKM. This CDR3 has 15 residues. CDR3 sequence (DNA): TGTGCCAGCAACCCACAGGGGGTGGGGCTCTACGAGCAGTACTTC. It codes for CASNPQGVGLYEQYF.

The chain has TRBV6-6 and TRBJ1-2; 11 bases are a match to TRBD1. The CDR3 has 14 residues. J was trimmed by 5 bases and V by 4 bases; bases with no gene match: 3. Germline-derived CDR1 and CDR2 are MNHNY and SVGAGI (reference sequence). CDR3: CASSWGQGGYGYTF. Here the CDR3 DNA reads TGTGCCAGCAGTTGGGGACAGGGGGGTTATGGCTACACCTTC.

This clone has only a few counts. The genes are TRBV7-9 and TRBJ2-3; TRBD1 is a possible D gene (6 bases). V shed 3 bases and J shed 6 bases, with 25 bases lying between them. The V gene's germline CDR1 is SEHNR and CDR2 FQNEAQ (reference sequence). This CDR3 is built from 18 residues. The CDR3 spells CASSFLQGVGVSPDTQYF. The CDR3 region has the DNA TGTGCCAGCAGCTTCTTACAGGGAGTGGGAGTGAGCCCGGATACGCAGTATTTT.

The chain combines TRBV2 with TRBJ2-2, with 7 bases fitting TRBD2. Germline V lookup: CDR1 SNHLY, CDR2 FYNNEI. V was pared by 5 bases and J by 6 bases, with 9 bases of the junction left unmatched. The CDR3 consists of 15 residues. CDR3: CASSSAGLTAGELFF. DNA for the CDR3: TGTGCCAGCAGTTCTGCGGGACTAACAGCCGGGGAGCTGTTTTTT. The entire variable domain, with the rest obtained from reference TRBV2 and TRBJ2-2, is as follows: EPEVTQTPSHQVTQMGQEVILRCVPISNHLYFYWYRQILGQKVEFLVSFYNNEISEKSEIFDDQFSVERPDGSNFTLKIRSTKLEDSAMYFCASSSAGLTAGELFFGEGSRLTVL.

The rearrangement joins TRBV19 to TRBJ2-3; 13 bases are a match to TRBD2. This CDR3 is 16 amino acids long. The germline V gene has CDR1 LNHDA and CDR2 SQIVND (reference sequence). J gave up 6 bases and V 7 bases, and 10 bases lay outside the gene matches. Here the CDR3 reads CASTLTLLAGGDTQYF. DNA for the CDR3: TGTGCCAGTACCCTCACCCTACTAGCGGGAGGGGATACGCAGTATTTT.

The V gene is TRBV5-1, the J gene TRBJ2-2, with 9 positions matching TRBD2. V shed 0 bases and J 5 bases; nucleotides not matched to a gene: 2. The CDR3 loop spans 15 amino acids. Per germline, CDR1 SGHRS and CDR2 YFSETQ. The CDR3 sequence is CASSLASGRTGELFF. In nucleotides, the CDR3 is TGCGCCAGCAGCTTGGCCAGCGGGAGGACCGGGGAGCTGTTTTTT.

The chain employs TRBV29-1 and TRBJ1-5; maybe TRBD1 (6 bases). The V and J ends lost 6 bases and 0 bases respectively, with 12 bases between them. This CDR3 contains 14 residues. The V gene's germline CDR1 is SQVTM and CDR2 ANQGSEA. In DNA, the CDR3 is TGCAGCGTGCAAGGGGGTAATAGCAATCAGCCCCAGCATTTT. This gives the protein CSVQGGNSNQPQHF.

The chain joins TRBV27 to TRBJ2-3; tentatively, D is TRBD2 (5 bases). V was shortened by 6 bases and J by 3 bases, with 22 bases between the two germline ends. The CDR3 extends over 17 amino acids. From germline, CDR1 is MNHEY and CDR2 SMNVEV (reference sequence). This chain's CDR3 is CASRRPVGSSHTDTQYF. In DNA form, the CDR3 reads TGTGCCAGCAGACGCCCCGTGGGGTCTAGCCATACAGATACGCAGTATTTT.